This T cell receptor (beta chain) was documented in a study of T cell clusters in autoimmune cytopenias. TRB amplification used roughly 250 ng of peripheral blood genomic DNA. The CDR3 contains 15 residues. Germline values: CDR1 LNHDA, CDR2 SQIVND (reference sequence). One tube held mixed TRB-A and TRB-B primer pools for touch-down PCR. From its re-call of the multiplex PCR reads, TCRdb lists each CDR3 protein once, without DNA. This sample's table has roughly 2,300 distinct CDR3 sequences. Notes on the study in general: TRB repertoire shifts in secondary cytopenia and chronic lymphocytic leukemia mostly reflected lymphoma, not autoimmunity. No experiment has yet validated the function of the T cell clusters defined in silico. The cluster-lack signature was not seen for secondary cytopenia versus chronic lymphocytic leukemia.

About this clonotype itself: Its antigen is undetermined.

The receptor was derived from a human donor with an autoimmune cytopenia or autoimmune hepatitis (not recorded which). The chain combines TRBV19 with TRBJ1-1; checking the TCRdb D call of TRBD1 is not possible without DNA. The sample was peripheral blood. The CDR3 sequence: CASSARDRGSTEAFF.